Below, one T cell receptor (beta chain) is given with its context. CDR3 length: 14 residues. Germline CDR1 SGHTA, CDR2 FQGNSA. V was trimmed by 5 bases and J by 2 bases, leaving 9 bases between them. The record originates from a study of blood T cell repertoires in COVID-19. As for the study in general: COVID-19 samples from acute and convalescent phases originated in the United States, Italy and Spain. The analysed material was cDNA or gDNA that came from T cells, B-cell-depleted T cells, or PBMCs.

Original analysis: Amplifying reference gene primers gave estimates of nucleated cell counts. Produced via immunoSEQ multiplex PCR; TCRdb's table is partial and in-frame only. V and J calls and clone size are as listed in that table; D and trimming were resolved from the DNA. Of over 35,000 clones listed, around 82% are singletons. This chain uses TRBV7-2 with TRBJ1-4; D is ambiguous. This clonotype was obtained from a man between 35 and 55 years old with active or convalescent COVID-19. Sequenced: peripheral blood. CDR3 DNA sequence: TGTGCCAGCAGCCGCAGCGGTACTAATGAAAAACTGTTTTTT. This gives the protein CASSRSGTNEKLFF.